These 18 T cell receptor beta chains were sequenced from one sample in a study of T cell repertoires in cytomegalovirus infection. MiXCR was run by TCRdb on the reads, yielding one entry per CDR3 protein. The sample gives about 570,000 distinct CDR3 sequences, over 35% of which show up once; around 48% is in the top ten. Antigen specificity for these receptors is unknown. Here the sequenced sample was cultured PBMCs, taken from culture after CMV antigen stimulation. The receptors derive from a human donor in good health (CMV status not recorded). Some clones in this sample may be carry-over from other donors' samples.

The chain couples TRBV20-1 to TRBJ2-7; 11 bases are shared with TRBD2. After removal of 6 bases from V and 2 bases from J, the junction contained 3 bases not matched to a gene. Germline lookup yields CDR1 DFQATT and CDR2 SNEGSKA (reference sequence). The CDR3 has 13 amino acids. The CDR3 region is CSAYSGGAYEQYF. The CDR3 region has the DNA TGCAGTGCCTATAGCGGGGGGGCCTACGAGCAGTACTTC.

This sequence joins TRBV7-2 and TRBJ2-1; 10 positions match TRBD2. The CDR3 is 17 residues long. With 1 base clipped from V and 8 bases from J, the junction kept 11 bases outside the gene matches. CDR1 and CDR2 (germline): SGHTA, FQGNSA. The CDR3 nucleotides read TGTGCCAGCAGCTTAGTGCGGGTCCTAGCGGGAGCGGATGAGCAGTTCTTC. It translates to CASSLVRVLAGADEQFF.

This clonotype was picked up a small number of times. J is TRBJ1-4 and V is TRBV2; 12 nucleotides match TRBD1. From germline, CDR1 is SNHLY and CDR2 FYNNEI. This CDR3 region has 15 residues. The V gene end was trimmed by 3 bases and the J gene end by 9 bases; junction bases not matched to a gene: 5. The DNA of the CDR3 is TGTGCCAGCAGTGACCCGGGACAGGGGGCGAAAAAACTGTTTTTT. Residues: CASSDPGQGAKKLFF.

The chain employs TRBV7-6 and TRBJ2-1; D is unresolved. The CDR3 runs to 12 residues. Looked up from germline, CDR1 is SGHVS and CDR2 is FNYEAQ. Trimming removed 8 bases at V and 9 bases at J, with 14 bases between. CDR3 sequence reads: CASVFIFGEQFF. Here the CDR3 DNA reads TGTGCCAGCGTCTTTATTTTCGGTGAGCAGTTCTTC.

The chain recombines TRBV7-2 with TRBJ2-1, with 8 bases fitting TRBD1. Trimming removed 5 bases from V and 8 bases from J; junction bases left unmatched: 11. The CDR3 loop spans 15 amino acids. Per germline, CDR1 SGHTA and CDR2 FQGNSA. CDR3 in DNA: TGTGCCAGCAGCCCCAAAACCCGGACAGGGTATGAGCAGTTCTTC. This translates into CASSPKTRTGYEQFF.

The gene calls are TRBV4-1 and TRBJ1-1; 7 bases align to TRBD1. This CDR3 is built from 16 residues. The ends lost 1 base at V and 5 bases at J; junction bases unmatched: 10. Germline V gives CDR1 MGHRA, CDR2 YSYEKL. DNA of the CDR3: TGCGCCAGCAGCCAAGGACAGGGTACCACAAAAACTGAAGCTTTCTTT. It encodes CASSQGQGTTKTEAFF.

This clonotype showed up just a few times. The V call is TRBV6-2 or TRBV6-3, the J call TRBJ2-2, with D tentatively TRBD1 (5 bases). Trimming pared 5 bases from V and 7 bases from J, leaving 26 bases between. The CDR3 is made up of 18 amino acids. In germline, CDR1 is MNHEY, CDR2 SVGEGT. CDR3 DNA: TGTGCCAGCAGTCCCCCCCCGTGGGCCAGGGAATTCCGCGGGGAGCTGTTTTTT. This gives the protein CASSPPPWAREFRGELFF.

This clonotype has only a few counts. The rearrangement uses TRBV12-3 or TRBV12-4 and TRBJ2-1; D ambiguous. CDR3 length: 13 amino acids. The V end was cut by 3 bases, the J end by 7 bases, with 10 bases between. CDR3 sequence: CASSFLTSNEQFF. The CDR3 region has the DNA TGTGCCAGCAGTTTTCTGACTTCTAATGAGCAGTTCTTC.

This clonotype was seen a few times. The J gene is TRBJ2-1, the V gene TRBV7-6, with a weak D call TRBD2 (6 bases). The ends were cut back, 5 bases at V and 4 bases at J, with 12 bases in the middle. The CDR3 covers 14 residues. CDR1 is SGHVS and CDR2 is FNYEAQ in the germline V gene. The CDR3 region is CASSPGTFYNEQFF. The CDR3 region has the DNA TGTGCCAGCAGCCCCGGGACTTTTTACAATGAGCAGTTCTTC. The full variable domain, with the rest looked up from reference TRBV7-6 and TRBJ2-1, is GAGVSQSPRYKVTKRGQDVALRCDPISGHVSLYWYRQALGQGPEFLTYFNYEAQQDKSGLPNDRFSAERPEGSISTLTIQRTEQRDSAMYRCASSPGTFYNEQFFGPGTRLTVL.

This rearrangement joins TRBV7-9 to TRBJ1-5; no clear D gene. Germline V gene sequence: CDR1 SEHNR, CDR2 FQNEAQ (reference sequence). The CDR3 runs to 12 residues. Trimming left V 9 bases short and J 4 bases short, with 10 bases between. The DNA for the CDR3 is TGTGCCAGTGCGGAGAAGAATCAGCCCCAGCATTTT. Protein: CASAEKNQPQHF.

This clonotype has only a few counts. The genes are TRBV6-1 and TRBJ1-5; 7 nucleotides match TRBD1. From germline, CDR1 is MNHNS and CDR2 SASEGT. The CDR3 covers 15 residues. J gave up 2 bases and V 4 bases, and 5 bases lay outside the gene matches. The CDR3 here is CASSGTQGRNQPQHF. The CDR3 bases are TGTGCCAGCAGTGGAACACAGGGGCGCAATCAGCCCCAGCATTTT.

The V and J genes are TRBV6-5 and TRBJ2-3; 10 bases match TRBD2. CDR1 is MNHEY, CDR2 SVGAGI, per germline. The CDR3 runs to 18 residues. V shed 0 bases, J shed 3 bases, and the junction held 9 bases outside the gene matches. Here the CDR3 reads CASSYSGLSGGQTDTQYF. CDR3 coding DNA: TGTGCCAGCAGTTACTCGGGCCTTAGCGGGGGGCAAACAGATACGCAGTATTTT.

The J gene is TRBJ1-1, the V gene TRBV2; D might be TRBD1 (6 bases). The CDR3 contains 13 residues. Germline V lookup: CDR1 SNHLY, CDR2 FYNNEI. V was shortened by 0 bases and J by 10 bases, with 12 bases between the two germline ends. Written as DNA, the CDR3 is TGTGCCAGCAGTGAAGCGTTGGGGGCAACAGCTTTCTTT. Protein: CASSEALGATAFF. Full variable domain (missing parts from reference TRBV2 and TRBJ1-1): EPEVTQTPSHQVTQMGQEVILRCVPISNHLYFYWYRQILGQKVEFLVSFYNNEISEKSEIFDDQFSVERPDGSNFTLKIRSTKLEDSAMYFCASSEALGATAFFGQGTRLTVV.

This clonotype was counted a few times. The J gene is TRBJ2-1, the V gene TRBV7-2; the D is unclear. Trimming took 5 bases from V and 7 from J, leaving 9 bases between them. Germline V lookup: CDR1 SGHTA, CDR2 FQGNSA. This CDR3 has 12 amino acids. This chain's CDR3 is CASSMGFNEQFF. The DNA of the CDR3 is TGTGCCAGCAGCATGGGGTTTAATGAGCAGTTCTTC.

This clonotype was counted between two and nine times. The chain recombines TRBV7-2 with TRBJ2-1; either TRBD1 or TRBD2 may supply D (6 bases each). V was trimmed by 5 bases and J by 2 bases, leaving 13 bases between them. From germline, CDR1 is SGHTA and CDR2 FQGNSA. CDR3 length equals 15 residues. The CDR3 region has the DNA TGTGCCAGCAGCACTAAGGGGGGAGCCTACAATGAGCAGTTCTTC. As protein: CASSTKGGAYNEQFF.

The chain employs TRBV12-3 or TRBV12-4 and TRBJ2-2; 8 bases are a match to TRBD2. V was clipped by 8 bases and J by 5 bases; unmatched bases: 7. CDR3 length: 14 amino acids. CDR3 DNA: TGTGCCAGCGGGATACTAGCGGTTACCGGGGAGCTGTTTTTT. Translation gives CASGILAVTGELFF.

V and J are TRBV7-2 and TRBJ2-5; maybe TRBD1 (5 bases). Germline V gives CDR1 SGHTA, CDR2 FQGNSA. The V end was cut by 5 bases, the J end by 7 bases, with 17 bases between. This CDR3 is built from 14 residues. In nucleotides, the CDR3 is TGTGCCAGCAGCACGGGCCTCAGGACAACGACCCAGTACTTC. Translated, it gives CASSTGLRTTTQYF.

The chain joins TRBV27 to TRBJ2-5; weak D call: TRBD2 (6 bases). V lost 8 bases, J lost 2 bases, and 15 bases lay in between. From germline, CDR1 is MNHEY and CDR2 SMNVEV (reference sequence). The CDR3 spans 14 residues. CDR3 in DNA: TGTGCCAGCCGGGAGTTTGGGGGGCAAGAGACCCAGTACTTC. Translation: CASREFGGQETQYF.